This T cell receptor (beta chain) was identified in a study of T cell changes during pregnancy in multiple sclerosis. V was shortened by 6 bases and J by 2 bases, with 17 bases between the two germline ends. Germline V lookup: CDR1 MDHEN, CDR2 SYDVKM. The CDR3 length is 16 residues. TCRdb's copy holds only in-frame clones and misses some; the assay was immunoSEQ multiplex PCR. The sample has some 64,000 clones; around 93% are singletons. This clonotype originated in a female donor with multiple sclerosis, enrolled in a pregnancy study. The sample consisted of peripheral blood, taken in the first trimester of pregnancy. This sequence joins TRBV28 and TRBJ2-1, with D possibly matching TRBD2 (7 bases). The CDR3 coding sequence is TGTGCCAGCAGGCATACAGGGACTACTACCTACAATGAGCAGTTCTTC. Protein sequence: CASRHTGTTTYNEQFF.